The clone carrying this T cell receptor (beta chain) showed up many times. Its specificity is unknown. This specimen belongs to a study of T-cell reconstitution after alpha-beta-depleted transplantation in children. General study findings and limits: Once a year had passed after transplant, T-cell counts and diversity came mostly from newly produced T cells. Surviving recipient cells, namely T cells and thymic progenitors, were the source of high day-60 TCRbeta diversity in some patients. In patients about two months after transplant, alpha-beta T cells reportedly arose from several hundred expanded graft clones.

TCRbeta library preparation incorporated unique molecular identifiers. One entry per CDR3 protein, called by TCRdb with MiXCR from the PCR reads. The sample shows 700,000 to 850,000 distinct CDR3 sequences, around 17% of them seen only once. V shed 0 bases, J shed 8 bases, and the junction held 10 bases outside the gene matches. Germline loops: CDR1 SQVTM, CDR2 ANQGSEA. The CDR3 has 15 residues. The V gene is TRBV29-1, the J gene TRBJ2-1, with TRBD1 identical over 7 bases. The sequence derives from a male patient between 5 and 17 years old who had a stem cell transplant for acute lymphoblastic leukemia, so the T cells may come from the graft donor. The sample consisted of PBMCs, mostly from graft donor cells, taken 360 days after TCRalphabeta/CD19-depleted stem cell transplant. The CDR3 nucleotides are TGCAGCGTTGAAGATGGGACAGCGCGGGCCCATGAGCAGTTCTTC. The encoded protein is CSVEDGTARAHEQFF.